Sequencing of this T cell receptor (beta chain) was carried out in a study of blood T cell dynamics during melanoma immunotherapy. Looking at the study overall: Metastatic melanoma patients received first-line pembrolizumab or nivolumab plus ipilimumab.

Some clones are missing from TCRdb's copy, which holds only in-frame ones; the method was immunoSEQ multiplex PCR. Of 10,000 to 12,000 clones in the sample, 80% to 85% are singletons; the top ten hold 15% to 20%. The length of the CDR3 is 16 residues. Trimming cost V 6 bases and J 6 bases; bases outside gene matches: 7. Per germline, CDR1 LGHNT and CDR2 FRNRAP. Described time point: week 3, after first cycle of checkpoint inhibitor. Patients had no prior systemic cancer treatment, immunosuppressants or other active cancers. The sequence derives from a human donor with melanoma. Specimen: blood, collected from a patient treated with checkpoint blockade. J is TRBJ2-2 and V is TRBV12-5; 13 positions agree with TRBD2. The CDR3 sequence: CASGPTSGGAAGELFF. CDR3 bases: TGTGCTAGTGGCCCTACTAGCGGGGGGGCAGCCGGGGAGCTGTTTTTT.